This T cell receptor (beta chain) emerged from a study of identical twins. There are 14 residues in the CDR3. Germline loops: CDR1 SGHRS, CDR2 YFSETQ. J gave up 8 bases and V 0 bases, and 5 bases lay outside the gene matches. Comment on this clonotype: Its antigen is not identified.

Healthy Caucasian donors formed the entire cohort. TCRdb independently ran MiXCR on the 5' RACE reads; one entry per CDR3 protein. The data contain around 250,000 distinct CDR3 sequences, about an eighth of them seen just once; the ten biggest clones take up 3.5% to 5%. Study-wide results and caveats: There were fewer insertions in abundant cord blood beta clonotypes, but memory repertoires showed no such pattern. Invariant MAIT and iNKT cells are populations that could partly confound zero-insertion analyses.

The sample was also linked to a second study, of yellow fever vaccine responses in identical twins.

This chain uses TRBV5-1 with TRBJ1-2, with 9 bases lining up with TRBD1. The sample comprised memory (CD45RO+) T cells sorted from blood. The TCR was taken from a woman aged 18 to 35 in good health. CDR3 in amino acids: CASSLEGQGNGYTF. CDR3 nucleotide sequence: TGCGCCAGCAGCTTGGAGGGACAGGGTAACGGCTACACCTTC.